A single sample gave rise to the 5 T cell receptor beta chains below, sequenced in a study of blood T cell repertoires in COVID-19. Sequencing used immunoSEQ multiplex PCR; TCRdb keeps in-frame clones, though not all of them. Of a few hundred thousand clones listed, more than 80% are singletons. The sequenced sample was peripheral blood. The receptors shown here come from a man aged 35-49 years with acute or convalescent COVID-19.

This clone was seen many times. The chain couples TRBV28 to TRBJ2-6, with D unresolved. The CDR3 has 13 amino acids. Trimming left V 2 bases short and J 8 bases short, with 7 bases between. Germline CDR1 reads MDHEN; CDR2 reads SYDVKM. CDR3 protein: CASSLGRPNVLTF. The CDR3 DNA sequence: TGTGCCAGCAGTTTAGGCAGGCCCAACGTCCTGACTTTC.

The J gene is TRBJ2-1, the V gene TRBV19, with 7 nucleotides matching TRBD1. CDR1 and CDR2 from the germline V gene are LNHDA and SQIVND (reference sequence). Germline trimming cut 1 base from V and 5 bases from J; bases unmatched to any gene: 8. This CDR3 has 16 amino acids. CDR3 loop: CASSIVQGVGNNEQFF. The CDR3 nucleotides read TGTGCCAGTAGTATAGTGCAGGGGGTAGGTAACAATGAGCAGTTCTTC.

In this sample, this clone turned up once. The V call is TRBV15, the J call TRBJ1-5; tentative D call: TRBD1 (6 bases). Germline CDR1 and CDR2: LNHNV and YYDKDF (reference sequence). CDR3 length equals 13 residues. Trimming stripped 7 bases from V and 5 bases from J, with 12 bases between. The chain's CDR3 is CATTRTAHQPQHF. DNA for the CDR3: TGTGCCACCACCCGGACAGCCCATCAGCCCCAGCATTTT.

J is TRBJ1-5 and V is TRBV5-6; the D gene is possibly TRBD1 (6 bases). V was shortened by 0 bases and J by 5 bases, with 12 bases between the two germline ends. The length of the CDR3 is 15 residues. Germline lookup yields CDR1 SGHDT and CDR2 YYEEEE. The CDR3 nucleotides read TGTGCCAGCAGCTTGGCCAACAGGGTTGATCAGCCCCAGCATTTT. Translating gives CASSLANRVDQPQHF.

The chain couples TRBV6-5 to TRBJ2-7; D is perhaps TRBD2 (6 bases). CDR3 size: 15 residues. The V and J ends lost 6 bases and 1 base respectively, with 16 bases between them. The germline V gene encodes CDR1 MNHEY and CDR2 SVGAGI. CDR3 protein: CASRISGTGSYEQYF. The CDR3, as DNA: TGTGCCAGCAGAATCTCCGGGACTGGGTCCTACGAGCAGTACTTC.